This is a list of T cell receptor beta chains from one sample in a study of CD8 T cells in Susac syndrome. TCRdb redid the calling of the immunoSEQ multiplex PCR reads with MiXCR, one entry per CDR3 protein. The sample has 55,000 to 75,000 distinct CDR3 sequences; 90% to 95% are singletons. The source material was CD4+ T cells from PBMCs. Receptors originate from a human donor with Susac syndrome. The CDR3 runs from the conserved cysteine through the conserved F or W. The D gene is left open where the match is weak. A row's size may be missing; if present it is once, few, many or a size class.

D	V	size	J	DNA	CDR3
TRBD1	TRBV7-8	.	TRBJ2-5	TGTGCCAGCAGCGAAGGACAGGGGGTGTTAGAGACCCAGTACTTC	CASSEGQGVLETQYF
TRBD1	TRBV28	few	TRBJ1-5	TGTGCCAGCAGTCGGGACAGAATAAATCAGCCCCAGCATTTT	CASSRDRINQPQHF
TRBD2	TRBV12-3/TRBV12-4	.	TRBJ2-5	TGTGCCAGCAGGATACTAGCGGGGGACCACGAGTACTTC	CASRILAGDHEYF
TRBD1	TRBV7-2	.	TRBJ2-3	TGTGCCAGCAGCTCACGTTTGGGACAGGGTTCCACAGATACGCAGTATTTT	CASSSRLGQGSTDTQYF
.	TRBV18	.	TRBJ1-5	TGTGCCAGCTCACCTACGGCCTCCAATCAGCCCCAGCATTTT	CASSPTASNQPQHF
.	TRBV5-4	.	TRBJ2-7	TGTGCCAGCAGCTTGGAGGTAGGAACGGTTTTCTACGAGCAGTACTTC	CASSLEVGTVFYEQYF
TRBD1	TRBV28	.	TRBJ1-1	TGTGCCAGCAGTTTAGGGACAGCGAACACTGAAGCTTTCTTT	CASSLGTANTEAFF
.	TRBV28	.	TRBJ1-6	TGTGCCAGCCTAACTCGAGGGGGCTCCTATAATTCACCCCTCCACTTT	CASLTRGGSYNSPLHF
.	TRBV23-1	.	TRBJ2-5	TGCGCCAGCAGTCAATTTGAGTGCACCTCGGTGGCCCAGTACTTC	CASSQFECTSVAQYF
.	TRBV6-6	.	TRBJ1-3	TGTGCCAGCAGTTACGGGCAAGGGACTGGAAACACCATATATTTT	CASSYGQGTGNTIYF